This T cell receptor (beta chain) is from a study of beta chain features in type 1 diabetes. This clone was counted a few times. Its antigen remains unknown. Study-wide points: Whether HLA type affects TCRB rearrangement stayed undetermined in the present work. Across patients, naive, central memory and Treg TCRB repertoires exhibited apparently greater similarity than was observed across healthy donors.

Trimming stripped 8 bases from V and 6 bases from J, with 19 bases between. The CDR3 is 15 amino acids. Germline V gene sequence: CDR1 LNHDA, CDR2 SQIVND (reference sequence). The isolated RNA, all of it, was reverse transcribed, so expressed TCRB transcripts were what got sequenced. Assay used: immunoSEQ multiplex PCR; TCRdb lists only in-frame clones, some missing. The sample has around 180,000 clones; approximately 13% are singletons. The genes are TRBV19 and TRBJ2-2; a weak D match, TRBD1 (6 bases). Sequencing was carried out using central memory CD4+ T cells from blood. This TCR derives from a woman between 18 and 29 years old in good health. The chain's CDR3 is CASHGTLPLPGELFF. CDR3 DNA: TGTGCCAGTCACGGGACATTGCCACTTCCCGGGGAGCTGTTTTTT.